The 32 T cell receptor beta chains reported below all come from one sample, sequenced in a study of blood T cell repertoires in COVID-19. Sequencing was performed with immunoSEQ multiplex PCR; in TCRdb, only in-frame clones are kept and a portion is missing. The sample has approximately 270,000 clones; approximately 88% are singletons. The sequenced material came from peripheral blood. The receptors originated from a woman in her 30s with COVID-19, enrolled during active disease.

The chain joins TRBV5-5 to TRBJ2-5, with TRBD2 identical over 7 bases. Germline-derived CDR1 and CDR2 are SGHKS and YYEKEE (reference sequence). V shed 3 bases and J 3 bases; nucleotides not matched to a gene: 5. The CDR3 sequence is 14 residues long. CDR3 sequence: CASSSGGREETQYF. The CDR3 DNA reads TGTGCCAGCAGCTCGGGAGGCCGGGAAGAGACCCAGTACTTC.

The chain is built from TRBV19 and TRBJ1-1, with a tentative D call TRBD1 (5 bases). There are 16 residues in the CDR3. V was clipped by 4 bases and J by 6 bases, with 21 bases between them. Germline values: CDR1 LNHDA, CDR2 SQIVND (reference sequence). In nucleotides, the CDR3 is TGTGCCAGTAGTAACTCGCCAGGGACGTGGGAGGCTGAAGCTTTCTTT. As protein: CASSNSPGTWEAEAFF.

The chain combines TRBV27 with TRBJ2-4; 7 bases are a match to TRBD1. CDR1 MNHEY and CDR2 SMNVEV come from the germline V gene (reference sequence). The CDR3 length is 17 residues. J lost 7 bases, V lost 4 bases, and 16 bases had no gene match. The CDR3 here is CASSSLPTGAQGNIQYF. CDR3 sequence (DNA): TGTGCCAGCAGTTCCCTACCCACAGGGGCCCAGGGGAACATTCAGTACTTC.

The chain couples TRBV6-6 to TRBJ1-4; possible D gene TRBD1, 6 bases. Trimming took 7 bases from V and 6 from J, leaving 12 bases between them. The CDR3 totals 13 residues. Germline CDR1 MNHNY, CDR2 SVGAGI (reference sequence). The DNA of the CDR3 is TGTGCCAGCACTGGGGGGGCCCATGAAAAACTGTTTTTT. Translated, it gives CASTGGAHEKLFF.

The chain links TRBV5-1 to TRBJ1-1; a possible D gene is TRBD1 (6 bases). V dropped 4 bases and J dropped 0 bases, with 16 bases sitting between them. This CDR3 is 16 amino acids long. Germline V gene lookup returns CDR1 SGHRS and CDR2 YFSETQ. The CDR3 protein is CASSNRDTNMNTEAFF. CDR3 sequence (DNA): TGCGCCAGCAGCAACCGGGACACCAACATGAACACTGAAGCTTTCTTT.

As regards this clone: The sample has other DNA sequences that encode this CDR3 too. The chain recombines TRBV5-1 with TRBJ2-1, with 7 bases fitting TRBD2. The CDR3 extends over 16 amino acids. Germline CDR1 reads SGHRS; CDR2 reads YFSETQ. V lost 0 bases, J lost 0 bases, and 3 bases stayed unmatched. CDR3 in DNA: TGCGCCAGCAGCTTGGCCGGGGGGAGCTCCTACAATGAGCAGTTCTTC. It specifies CASSLAGGSSYNEQFF.

The chain combines TRBV21-1 with TRBJ2-2; the DNA was not compared with TRBD1, the D call given in the table. TRBV21-1 is recorded as a pseudogene. There are 19 residues in the CDR3. The CDR3 sequence: CASSKACSQGLPNTGELFF. CDR3 nucleotide sequence: TGTGCCAGCAGCAAAGCATGTTCCCAGGGGCTCCCGAATACCGGGGAGCTGTTTTTT.

The V gene is TRBV4-3, the J gene TRBJ2-3; no reliable D call. Germline V gives CDR1 LGHNA, CDR2 YSLEER. The CDR3 has 15 residues. The V end lost 0 bases, the J end lost 0 bases, and 7 bases lay between the germline ends. Here the CDR3 reads CASSQEMSSTDTQYF. In nucleotides, the CDR3 is TGCGCCAGCAGCCAAGAGATGAGCAGCACAGATACGCAGTATTTT.

The chain joins TRBV3-1 (or the pseudogene TRBV3-2) to TRBJ1-5; 8 nucleotides align to TRBD1. Trimming removed 0 bases from V and 4 bases from J; junction bases left unmatched: 2. The CDR3 consists of 15 residues. CDR1 is LGHDT, CDR2 YNNKEL, per germline (reference sequence). The CDR3 DNA follows: TGTGCCAGCAGCCAAGAACAGGGGGGAAATCAGCCCCAGCATTTT. This codes for CASSQEQGGNQPQHF.

V gene TRBV6-5 combines with J gene TRBJ2-7; tentatively, D is TRBD2 (6 bases). The CDR3 extends over 13 amino acids. V shed 6 bases and J shed 3 bases, with 12 bases lying between them. CDR1 MNHEY and CDR2 SVGAGI come from the germline V gene. Written as DNA, the CDR3 is TGTGCCAGCAGAGGCGGGGTCCTCTACGAGCAGTACTTC. It codes for CASRGGVLYEQYF.

The chain links TRBV18 to TRBJ1-2; tentative D call: TRBD1 (6 bases). The length of the CDR3 is 17 residues. V was clipped by 3 bases and J by 10 bases, with 27 bases between them. The germline CDR1 and CDR2 sequences are KGHSH and LQKENI. The CDR3 spells CASSPYPETGTFRNYTF. For the CDR3, the DNA is TGTGCCAGCTCACCCTATCCGGAAACTGGGACATTTCGAAACTACACCTTC.

The chain links TRBV3-1 (or the pseudogene TRBV3-2) to TRBJ2-1; TRBD2 agrees at 9 bases. CDR3 size: 16 residues. Germline CDR1 reads LGHDT; CDR2 reads YNNKEL (reference sequence). V was pared by 0 bases and J by 5 bases, with 5 bases of the junction left unmatched. CDR3 residues: CASSQERGGRNNEQFF. The CDR3 DNA reads as TGTGCCAGCAGCCAAGAGCGGGGGGGCCGTAACAATGAGCAGTTCTTC.

The rearrangement joins TRBV7-9 to TRBJ1-1; no reliable D call. CDR1 and CDR2 (germline): SEHNR, FQNEAQ (reference sequence). With 2 bases removed from V and 0 bases from J, the gap between germline ends came to 4 bases. This CDR3 contains 13 residues. The CDR3: CASSLLMNTEAFF. The CDR3 DNA reads TGTGCCAGCAGCTTATTAATGAACACTGAAGCTTTCTTT.

The chain uses TRBV4-1 and TRBJ2-7, with a tentative D call TRBD1 (5 bases). This CDR3 has 15 amino acids. Germline V gene lookup returns CDR1 MGHRA and CDR2 YSYEKL. V was pared by 4 bases and J by 0 bases, with 13 bases between. As DNA, the CDR3 is TGCGCCAGCAGCCGAGGAGACAGAAGCTCCTACGAGCAGTACTTC. Protein: CASSRGDRSSYEQYF.

The chain joins TRBV4-1 to TRBJ2-5, with 10 bases matching TRBD2. J was trimmed by 1 base and V by 2 bases; bases with no gene match: 4. Germline V gene sequence: CDR1 MGHRA, CDR2 YSYEKL. The length of the CDR3 is 16 residues. The CDR3 is CASSQLTSGIQETQYF. CDR3 nucleotide sequence: TGCGCCAGCAGCCAACTAACTAGCGGGATCCAAGAGACCCAGTACTTC.

The chain is built from TRBV6-5 and TRBJ1-1; D ambiguous. Germline CDR1 MNHEY, CDR2 SVGAGI. The CDR3 extends over 12 amino acids. V lost 0 bases and J 5 bases, leaving 4 bases between the germline ends. The CDR3 DNA follows: TGTGCCAGCAGTTACTCGAGGACTGAAGCTTTCTTT. Translated, it gives CASSYSRTEAFF.

The rearrangement links TRBV19 to TRBJ2-1, with 8 bases aligning to TRBD1. CDR3 length: 15 residues. Unmatched junction bases numbered 13, after V lost 11 bases and J lost 4 bases. The germline V gene encodes CDR1 LNHDA and CDR2 SQIVND (reference sequence). CDR3 DNA sequence: TGTGCCTGCAGCCCGGACAGGACAGGGTACAATGAGCAGTTCTTC. It translates to CACSPDRTGYNEQFF. The full variable domain, with the rest looked up from reference TRBV19 and TRBJ2-1, is DGGITQSPKYLFRKEGQNVTLSCEQNLNHDAMYWYRQDPGQGLRLIYYSQIVNDFQKGDIAEGYSVSREKKESFPLTVTSAQKNPTAFYLCACSPDRTGYNEQFFGPGTRLTVL.

The gene calls are TRBV19 and TRBJ1-5; D might be TRBD1 (5 bases). Per germline, CDR1 LNHDA and CDR2 SQIVND (reference sequence). This CDR3 comprises 13 residues. Trimming removed 9 bases from V and 3 bases from J, with 12 bases in between. CDR3 sequence (DNA): TGTGCCAGCAAACAGGCAAACAATCAGCCCCAGCATTTT. Encoded protein: CASKQANNQPQHF. Filled out from reference TRBV19 and TRBJ1-5, the complete variable domain reads DGGITQSPKYLFRKEGQNVTLSCEQNLNHDAMYWYRQDPGQGLRLIYYSQIVNDFQKGDIAEGYSVSREKKESFPLTVTSAQKNPTAFYLCASKQANNQPQHFGDGTRLSIL.

The chain couples TRBV6-6 to TRBJ1-4; 8 positions agree with TRBD1. The CDR3 contains 13 residues. The V gene end was trimmed by 5 bases and the J gene end by 4 bases; junction bases not matched to a gene: 0. Germline values: CDR1 MNHNY, CDR2 SVGAGI (reference sequence). CDR3 in DNA: TGTGCCAGCAGTGACAGGGGTAATGAAAAACTGTTTTTT. It encodes CASSDRGNEKLFF.

This clone was seen only once. The chain joins TRBV6-5 to TRBJ1-6, with D possibly TRBD1 on 6 matching bases. CDR3 size: 14 residues. The germline V gene has CDR1 MNHEY and CDR2 SVGAGI. Trimming shortened V by 8 bases and J by 7 bases, and 15 bases separated the two germline ends. Written as DNA, the CDR3 is TGTGCCAGCGTTTATCGCCAGGGGAATTCACCCCTCCACTTT. As protein: CASVYRQGNSPLHF.

J is TRBJ2-5 and V is TRBV5-5, with D unresolved. Germline values: CDR1 SGHKS, CDR2 YYEKEE (reference sequence). There are 16 residues in the CDR3. Trimming took 4 bases from V and 0 from J, leaving 16 bases between them. The CDR3 DNA sequence: TGTGCCAGCAGCCTTCTTCCGCGCGGAGACCAAGAGACCCAGTACTTC. Its translation is CASSLLPRGDQETQYF.

The CDR3 coding sequence is TGTGCCAGCAGTGCCCCACAACACAGGGGTCGGATGAACACTGAAGCTTTCTTT. This gives the protein CASSAPQHRGRMNTEAFF. V gene TRBV6-1 combines with J gene TRBJ1-1, with 7 bases fitting TRBD1. J was trimmed by 0 bases and V by 4 bases; bases with no gene match: 14. Germline CDR1 and CDR2: MNHNS and SASEGT. This CDR3 spans 18 amino acids.

In DNA form, the CDR3 reads TGCGCCAGCAGCCCAGGGACTAGCGGGAGGACAGATACGCAGTATTTT. Its protein product is CASSPGTSGRTDTQYF. The rearrangement links TRBV5-1 to TRBJ2-3; 15 positions agree with TRBD2. The CDR3 runs 16 residues. Per germline, CDR1 SGHRS and CDR2 YFSETQ. The V segment lost 4 bases and the J segment 3 bases; nucleotides outside the gene matches: 3.

This clone was observed at least ten times. The chain links TRBV6-2 or TRBV6-3 to TRBJ2-3, with TRBD2 identical over 8 bases. The germline V gene has CDR1 MNHEY and CDR2 SVGEGT. Trimming removed 5 bases from V and 6 bases from J; junction bases left unmatched: 7. This CDR3 is built from 14 residues. For the CDR3, the DNA is TGTGCCAGCAGTCAAAGCGGGAGCTGGGATACGCAGTATTTT. This translates into CASSQSGSWDTQYF.

In its sample, this clone was seen a few times. The chain joins TRBV14 to TRBJ1-2, with D unclear. The V end lost 4 bases, the J end lost 2 bases, and 8 bases lay between the germline ends. The V gene's germline CDR1 is SGHDN and CDR2 FVKESK. This CDR3 is built from 13 residues. CDR3: CASSPQTNYGYTF. CDR3 in DNA: TGTGCCAGCAGCCCTCAAACAAACTATGGCTACACCTTC. The variable domain in full, with the rest retrieved from reference TRBV14 and TRBJ1-2, is EAGVTQFPSHSVIEKGQTVTLRCDPISGHDNLYWYRRVMGKEIKFLLHFVKESKQDESGMPNNRFLAERTGGTYSTLKVQPAELEDSGVYFCASSPQTNYGYTFGSGTRLTVV.

This chain links TRBV12-3 or TRBV12-4 with TRBJ2-7, with 8 bases matching TRBD2. V gave up 6 bases and J gave up 2 bases; unmatched junction bases: 3. There are 13 residues in the CDR3. In DNA, the CDR3 is TGTGCCAGCAGCGGGGGGGGGACCTACGAGCAGTACGTC. This codes for CASSGGGTYEQYV.

CDR3 in amino acids: CAITASVSAGNTIYF. DNA of the CDR3: TGTGCCATCACCGCGTCGGTCTCTGCTGGAAACACCATATATTTT. The chain employs TRBV10-3 and TRBJ1-3; unclear D gene. This CDR3 is built from 15 residues. Trimming removed 7 bases at V and 2 bases at J, with 15 bases between. Per the germline V gene, CDR1 is ENHRY and CDR2 is SYGVKD.

The chain uses TRBV12-3 or TRBV12-4 and TRBJ1-2; D may be TRBD1 (5 bases). The length of the CDR3 is 12 residues. Trimming left V 7 bases short and J 8 bases short, with 14 bases between. CDR3 region: CASTLRAGGYTF. For the CDR3, the DNA is TGTGCCAGCACCCTCAGGGCGGGAGGCTACACCTTC.

This chain uses TRBV12-5 with TRBJ2-3, with 10 bases that match TRBD1. V lost 4 bases and J lost 0; bases outside the gene matches: 4. Germline V lookup: CDR1 LGHNT, CDR2 FRNRAP. The CDR3 contains 16 residues. CDR3 DNA sequence: TGTGCTAGTGGTTCCGGGACAGGGGCTAGCACAGATACGCAGTATTTT. Translating gives CASGSGTGASTDTQYF. The variable domain in full, with the rest retrieved from reference TRBV12-5 and TRBJ2-3, is DARVTQTPRHKVTEMGQEVTMRCQPILGHNTVFWYRQTMMQGLELLAYFRNRAPLDDSGMPKDRFSAEMPDATLATLKIQPSEPRDSAVYFCASGSGTGASTDTQYFGPGTRLTVL.

The chain uses TRBV6-4 and TRBJ1-5; 7 positions match TRBD1. The CDR3 is 16 amino acids. CDR1 and CDR2 (germline): MRHNA, SNTAGT. V gave up 4 bases and J gave up 1 base; unmatched junction bases: 7. Here the CDR3 reads CASSGLGTASNQPQHF. In nucleotides, the CDR3 is TGTGCCAGCAGTGGCTTAGGGACAGCCAGCAATCAGCCCCAGCATTTT.

The gene calls are TRBV18 and TRBJ1-2; D gene uncertain. Trimming cost V 3 bases and J 8 bases, with 19 bases left between them. The CDR3 is 15 amino acids. CDR1 KGHSH and CDR2 LQKENI come from the germline V gene. The CDR3 sequence: CASSPDLVGTFGYTF. The CDR3 region has the DNA TGTGCCAGCTCACCTGACTTGGTGGGTACGTTCGGCTACACCTTC.

V is TRBV5-8 and J is TRBJ1-1; a possible D gene is TRBD1 (5 bases). This CDR3 has 16 residues. Germline CDR1 SGHTS, CDR2 YDEGEE. Between the trimmed V and J ends, which lost 0 bases and 4 bases, there was a span of 16 bases. CDR3 residues: CASSLADIARSTEAFF. The CDR3 DNA is TGTGCCAGCAGCTTGGCGGACATTGCCAGGAGCACTGAAGCTTTCTTT.